This is a list of T cell receptor beta chains from one sample in a study of blood T cell repertoires in COVID-19. TCRdb's table, derived via immunoSEQ multiplex PCR, lists solely in-frame clones and lacks some. The repertoire holds more than 300,000 clones, with roughly 90% as singletons. The sequenced material came from PBMCs or T cells enriched from blood (not recorded which). Every receptor here comes from a woman aged 30 to 39 who had recovered from COVID-19. CDR3s include the opening cysteine and the closing phenylalanine or tryptophan. D genes are given only for firm matches. The listing skips clone size in some rows; elsewhere it reads once, few, many or a size class.

abundance	d_gene	v_gene	j_gene	CDR3nt	CDR3aa
.	TRBD1	TRBV7-2	TRBJ2-1	TGTGCCAGCAGCGCCCCGGGACAGGGCCTTAGGAATGAGCAGTTCTTC	CASSAPGQGLRNEQFF
.	TRBD1	TRBV19	TRBJ2-1	TGTGCCAGTAGTCTCCGGGACAGGGGGCTAGCGGGAGTACTCAATGAGCAGTTCTTC	CASSLRDRGLAGVLNEQFF
.	TRBD1	TRBV28	TRBJ1-4	TGTGCCAGCAGTTTAGGTGACAGGGACGAAAAACTGTTTTTT	CASSLGDRDEKLFF
.	TRBD2	TRBV11-3	TRBJ2-5	TGTGCCAGCAGCTTTGGACTAGCGGGAGTGGGACAAGAGACCCAGTACTTC	CASSFGLAGVGQETQYF
.	.	TRBV14	TRBJ2-7	TGTGCCAGCAGCCAAGTAGGGGTCGAGCAGTACTTC	CASSQVGVEQYF
.	TRBD1	TRBV12-3/TRBV12-4	TRBJ2-7	TGTGCCAGCAGTTTGGGACAGTCGTACGAGCAGTACTTC	CASSLGQSYEQYF
.	.	TRBV30	TRBJ2-7	TGTGCCTGGAGTGTACCTTGGCAGGTGAACTACGAGCAGTACTTC	CAWSVPWQVNYEQYF
.	TRBD2	TRBV4-2	TRBJ2-1	TGTGCCAGCAGCCAAGAAAAGCGGGGGGCAAACAATGAGCAGTTCTTC	CASSQEKRGANNEQFF
.	.	TRBV12-1	TRBJ2-2	TGTGCCAGCAGCCGGAGACAGGGGACGACCGGGGAGCTGTTTTTT	CASSRRQGTTGELFF
once	.	TRBV12-3/TRBV12-4	TRBJ2-1	TGTGCCAGCAGTTTAGCCAGGGATGAGCAGTTCTTC	CASSLARDEQFF
few	.	TRBV7-6	TRBJ2-5	TGTGCCAGCAGCCCCTTTGAGGGAGAGACCCAGTACTTC	CASSPFEGETQYF
.	.	TRBV28	TRBJ1-5	TGTGCCAGCAGCCCCCCCGCGACACCTTATAGCAATCAGCCCCAGCATTTT	CASSPPATPYSNQPQHF
.	.	TRBV4-2	TRBJ2-5	TGTGCCAGCAGCCAAGGGACCGAGGACTCGGGCAAGGTGAGGCAGTACTTC	CASSQGTEDSGKVRQYF
.	TRBD2	TRBV9	TRBJ2-7	TGTGCCAGCAGCACGACTAGCGGGAGTCGGGAGCAGTACTTC	CASSTTSGSREQYF
.	.	TRBV4-3	TRBJ1-5	TGCGCCAGCAGCCAAAGTGGCCGAAAGAATAGCAATCAGCCCCAGCATTTT	CASSQSGRKNSNQPQHF
.	.	TRBV29-1	TRBJ2-7	TGCAGCGTTGCTGTCACCAGCGAGCAGTACTTC	CSVAVTSEQYF
.	.	TRBV5-4	TRBJ1-1	TGTGCCAGCAGCACGGGGGGTATAGGAGCTTTCTTT	CASSTGGIGAFF
.	.	TRBV15	TRBJ1-4	TGTGCCACCAGCGAGGGACTGATTAATGAAAAACTGTTTTTT	CATSEGLINEKLFF
.	.	TRBV4-2	TRBJ1-1	TGTGCCAGCAGCCCCCGAAGGGGGAAATGGGACACTGAAGCTTTCTTT	CASSPRRGKWDTEAFF
.	.	TRBV11-2	TRBJ2-3	TGTGCCAGCAGCTTAGATGGCGGGACGAACACAGATACGCAGTATTTT	CASSLDGGTNTDTQYF
.	TRBD2	TRBV19	TRBJ2-1	TGTGCCAGTAGTTCTAGCGGGATCCCCAATGAGCAGTTCTTC	CASSSSGIPNEQFF
.	TRBD1	TRBV6-2/TRBV6-3	TRBJ2-7	TGTGCCAGCAGTTACTCGGCGACCGGGACAGGTTCCTCACCGCAGTACTTC	CASSYSATGTGSSPQYF
.	TRBD2	TRBV28	TRBJ2-3	TGTGCCAGCAGGCCGGCGGGGGTGGGGACAGATACGCAGTATTTT	CASRPAGVGTDTQYF
.	TRBD1	TRBV7-2	TRBJ1-2	TGTGCCAGCAGCTTAATAGGGACAGGGTTTGGTAGCGGCTACACCTTC	CASSLIGTGFGSGYTF
.	TRBD2	TRBV7-7	TRBJ2-5	TGTGCTAGCAGCTTAGCGGGGGGGTTAGGAGAGACCCAGTACTTC	CASSLAGGLGETQYF
once	TRBD1	TRBV5-1	TRBJ2-3	TGCGCCAGCAGCGGGCTGACAGGGGCCCTATCAGATACGCAGTATTTT	CASSGLTGALSDTQYF
.	.	TRBV27	TRBJ1-1	TGTGCCAGCAGTTCCATTCCCATGAACACTGAAGCTTTCTTT	CASSSIPMNTEAFF
.	TRBD1	TRBV28	TRBJ1-1	TGTGCCAGCAGTTTCCCGGGACAGGGAACCCTGAACACTGAAGCTTTCTTT	CASSFPGQGTLNTEAFF
.	TRBD1	TRBV18	TRBJ2-3	TGTGCCAGCTCACCAAGAGGACAGGCTCAAACAGATACGCAGTATTTT	CASSPRGQAQTDTQYF
.	.	TRBV4-3	TRBJ2-2	TGCGCCAGCAGCCAAACCCCCCGCGGCGCCGGGGAGCTGTTTTTT	CASSQTPRGAGELFF
.	.	TRBV5-4	TRBJ1-4	TGTGCCAGCAGACCCGGGGGGACCACGAATGAAAAACTGTTTTTT	CASRPGGTTNEKLFF
few	TRBD2	TRBV19	TRBJ2-7	TGTGCCAGTAGTTCCACCCTTGCGGGAGGCTACGAGCAGTACTTC	CASSSTLAGGYEQYF
.	.	TRBV2	TRBJ2-3	TGTGCCAGCAGTCCGAGCAGCGATAGCACAGATACGCAGTATTTT	CASSPSSDSTDTQYF
once	.	TRBV7-2	TRBJ1-5	TGTGCCAGCAGCTTAGGGGCCAGTAATCAGCCCCAGCATTTT	CASSLGASNQPQHF
.	.	TRBV2	TRBJ2-3	TGTGCCAGCAGTGATCCCGGGACTAGCACAGATACGCAGTATTTT	CASSDPGTSTDTQYF
.	.	TRBV5-1	TRBJ1-1	TGCGCCAGCCGGGTCACCTTCGATAACACTGAAGCTTTCTTT	CASRVTFDNTEAFF
.	.	TRBV4-3	TRBJ1-2	TGCGCCAGCAGCCAAGATAACCCCCCCAACTTCGCGAGCTACACCTTC	CASSQDNPPNFASYTF
.	TRBD2	TRBV13	TRBJ2-1	TGTGCCAGCAGCAGACTAGCGGGAGCGATTTCCTACAATGAGCAGTTCTTC	CASSRLAGAISYNEQFF
.	TRBD1	TRBV15	TRBJ1-5	TGTGCCACCAGCGGTGGACAGGGCTATCAGCCCCAGCATTTT	CATSGGQGYQPQHF
.	.	TRBV29-1	TRBJ2-2	TGCAGCGTTCGTCGGGGAAGCATAGTCGGGGAGCTGTTTTTT	CSVRRGSIVGELFF
.	.	TRBV24-1	TRBJ2-2	TGTGCCACCAGTGATTTGGAGCGGGCAGAACGGGCGTCGAACACCGGGGAGCTGTTTTTT	CATSDLERAERASNTGELFF
.	TRBD1	TRBV4-2	TRBJ1-2	TGTGCCAGCAGCCAGTCAGGGGGCGACTATGGCTACACCTTC	CASSQSGGDYGYTF
.	TRBD1	TRBV5-5	TRBJ2-7	TGTGCCAGCAGCGCGACAGGGGCCTCCGAGCAGTACTTC	CASSATGASEQYF
.	.	TRBV5-4	TRBJ1-2	TGTGCCAGCAGCTTGGAGGGGTCAGGCGGCTACACCTTC	CASSLEGSGGYTF